The source of this T cell receptor beta chain is a study of cytomegalovirus exposure and HLA in healthy donors. In the PCR, 60 Vbeta and 13 Jbeta primers were used. Generated by immunoSEQ multiplex PCR, the TCRdb table keeps only in-frame clones and is missing some. The repertoire holds about 85,000 clones, with just over 65% as singletons. This CDR3 is built from 16 residues. V lost 2 bases to trimming and J lost 3 bases, with 17 bases between them. The V gene's germline CDR1 is MNHEY and CDR2 SMNVEV (reference sequence). For this clone: The target antigen is unknown.

Study-level points and caveats: Later analysis identified 15,000 to 20,000 TCR beta sequences associated with HLA alleles, using a false discovery rate threshold of 0.05. The study flagged approximately 180 TCR beta chains as cytomegalovirus-associated. In a later analysis, common viral pathogens appeared linked to several of the most significant clusters. The study dropped some indistinguishable V segments, TRBV6-2 and TRBV6-3 among them.

The specimen was PBMCs. This receptor was taken from a young man in good health and CMV-seronegative. The chain uses TRBV27 and TRBJ2-7; weak D call: TRBD1 (6 bases). CDR3 amino acids: CASSLVGDTDFYEQYF. In DNA, the CDR3 is TGTGCCAGCAGTTTAGTAGGGGACACTGACTTCTACGAGCAGTACTTC.